Listed below are T cell receptor beta chains from one sample, sequenced in a study of Graves' ophthalmopathy and Graves' hyperthyroidism. One entry per CDR3 protein, called by TCRdb with MiXCR from the multiplex PCR reads. The table shows about 740,000 distinct CDR3 sequences, with roughly 41% occurring only once. The source material was peripheral blood. The receptors come from an adult man with Graves' ophthalmopathy. Both conserved end residues are part of each CDR3. The D gene is left open where the match is weak. Rows may omit the clone size; those that give it use once, few, many or a size class.

v_gene	d_gene	abundance	j_gene	len	CDR3nt	CDR3aa
TRBV10-3	.	many	TRBJ2-7	14	TGTGCCACCCTCCCAGGGATGGGGTTGTACGAGCAGTACTTC	CATLPGMGLYEQYF
TRBV2	TRBD2	.	TRBJ2-5	16	TGTGCCAGCAGAGAGACTAGCGGGGGGGCCCAAGAGACCCAGTACTTC	CASRETSGGAQETQYF
TRBV7-9	.	.	TRBJ1-6	18	TGTGCCAGCAGCCCAAGGGAATGGGAAGTCCGAGGGGACTCACCCCTCCACTTT	CASSPREWEVRGDSPLHF
TRBV11-1	.	.	TRBJ2-3	15	TGTGCCAGCAGCAAGACAGGTCCGAGCACAGATACGCAGTATTTT	CASSKTGPSTDTQYF
TRBV10-2	.	.	TRBJ1-5	16	TGTGCCAGCAGTCCTTTCGGCTCGACTCGTGCTCAGCCCCAGCATTTT	CASSPFGSTRAQPQHF
TRBV2	TRBD1	.	TRBJ1-4	16	TGTGCCAGCAGGACACGGAGGACAGGGTCGGACGAAAAACTGTTTTTT	CASRTRRTGSDEKLFF
TRBV4-3	.	.	TRBJ2-7	15	TGCGCCAGCAGCCAATTGTGGCGGGGAGCCTACGAGCAGTACTTC	CASSQLWRGAYEQYF
TRBV25-1	.	.	TRBJ1-3	14	TGTGCCAGCTCCACTAAGGACTCTGGAAACACCATATATTTT	CASSTKDSGNTIYF
TRBV12-3/TRBV12-4	.	many	TRBJ2-7	15	TGTGCCAGCAGTCGACTCAGGGACGGATCCTACGAGCAGTACTTC	CASSRLRDGSYEQYF
TRBV7-9	.	.	TRBJ1-5	13	TGCGCCAGCAGCCAGATAGGGTTACAGCCCCAGCATTTT	CASSQIGLQPQHF
TRBV7-9	TRBD1	few	TRBJ1-1	14	TGTGCCAGCAGCCCACCCAGGGGGTCCACTGAAGCTTTCTTT	CASSPPRGSTEAFF
TRBV2	TRBD1	many	TRBJ1-2	13	TGTGCCAGCATGGCGACAGGGGACTATGGCTACACCTTC	CASMATGDYGYTF
TRBV29-1	TRBD2	.	TRBJ2-3	14	TGCAGCGGTACTAGCGGGGGGAGCACAGATACGCAGTATTTT	CSGTSGGSTDTQYF
TRBV10-3	.	many	TRBJ1-2	15	TGTGCCATCAGTGAGTCCGGCCAAAGGAAGGTTGGCTACACCTTC	CAISESGQRKVGYTF
TRBV25-1	.	.	TRBJ1-2	15	TGTGCCAGCAGACTTGACAGAACGACCTATTCTGGCTACACCTTC	CASRLDRTTYSGYTF
TRBV12-3/TRBV12-4	.	.	TRBJ2-7	17	TGTGCCAGCAGTCCCTCGAGGGGGCGGAGGACTATTTACGAGCAGTACTTC	CASSPSRGRRTIYEQYF
TRBV20-1	TRBD1	.	TRBJ1-4	14	TGCAGTGCGAACCCAGGGGGCGGGGGGGTAAAACTGTTTTTT	CSANPGGGGVKLFF
TRBV29-1	TRBD1	many	TRBJ2-7	15	TGCAGCGTTGAAGTTCAGGGGGCAATGCCCTACGAGCAGTACTTC	CSVEVQGAMPYEQYF
TRBV12-3/TRBV12-4	.	many	TRBJ1-6	12	TGTGCCAGCACCAAATCAAATTCACCCCTCCACTTT	CASTKSNSPLHF
TRBV10-3	TRBD1	many	TRBJ2-2	13	TGTGCCATCAGCACAGGGGTCTCCGGGGAGCTGTTTTTT	CAISTGVSGELFF
TRBV6-1	TRBD1	many	TRBJ1-1	15	TGTGCCAGCAGTGATCCCCGACAGGGTAACACTGAAGCTTTCTTT	CASSDPRQGNTEAFF
TRBV19	.	.	TRBJ1-5	14	TGTGCCAGTAACAATGTGGGAAGCAATCAGCCCCAGCATTTT	CASNNVGSNQPQHF
TRBV24-1	.	.	TRBJ1-5	14	TGTGCCACCAGTGCCAGGTCCGGGTATCAGCCCCAGCATTTT	CATSARSGYQPQHF
TRBV20-1	.	.	TRBJ2-5	15	TGCAGTGCTCCTTCATTTCAGGGGGGGCTAGAGACCCAGTACTTC	CSAPSFQGGLETQYF
TRBV7-4	.	.	TRBJ2-3	15	TGTGCCAGCAGCTTAAGGGGGGGCTTCCCAGATACGCAGTATTTT	CASSLRGGFPDTQYF
TRBV7-9	TRBD1	.	TRBJ1-1	17	TGTGCCAGCAGGGAACAGGGGAGTTTCGATATGAACACTGAAGCTTTCTTT	CASREQGSFDMNTEAFF
TRBV5-8	.	many	TRBJ1-5	14	TGTGCCAGCAGCTTCCGGGACGGAAATCAGCCCCAGCATTTT	CASSFRDGNQPQHF
TRBV15	TRBD1	.	TRBJ2-6	18	TGTGCCACCAGCAGAGGGACAGGGGGCAACTCTGGGGCCAACGTCCTGACTTTC	CATSRGTGGNSGANVLTF
TRBV7-8	.	.	TRBJ2-7	11	TGTGCCAGTCAAGGAGCCTACGAGCAGTACTTC	CASQGAYEQYF
TRBV25-1	.	.	TRBJ2-3	17	.	CACSASDLSGKADTQYF
TRBV29-1	TRBD2	.	TRBJ2-1	14	TGCAGCACGGAGACTAGCGGGGGGGCAGATGAGCAGTTCTTC	CSTETSGGADEQFF
TRBV20-1	TRBD2	few	TRBJ2-5	16	TGCAGTGCTCGACAATGGGAAGCGGGAGATGGTGAGACCCAGTACTTC	CSARQWEAGDGETQYF
TRBV20-1	.	many	TRBJ1-5	12	TGCAGTGCCGCCTATAGCAATCAGCCCCAGCATTTT	CSAAYSNQPQHF
TRBV25-1	TRBD1	.	TRBJ2-2	20	TGTGCCAGCAGTCGAAGGGTCGGGACAGGCCGGGGGAGTGGCACCGGGGAGCTGTTTTTT	CASSRRVGTGRGSGTGELFF
TRBV10-3	TRBD1	many	TRBJ1-5	17	TGTGCCATCAGTGACCGTGTCGGGACAGATAGCAATCAGCCCCAGCATTTT	CAISDRVGTDSNQPQHF
TRBV2	.	many	TRBJ1-1	13	TGTGCCAGCAGTGAAAGGGCGGGTACTGAAGCTTTCTTT	CASSERAGTEAFF
TRBV7-2	.	.	TRBJ2-7	15	TGTGCCAGCAAGGGTGGGCAGGAGAGCGCCTACGAGCAGTACTTC	CASKGGQESAYEQYF
TRBV5-4	TRBD1	.	TRBJ1-2	15	TGTGCCAGCAGCTTGGACAGGGGGCGTTTCTACGGCTACACCTTC	CASSLDRGRFYGYTF
TRBV10-3	.	.	TRBJ1-4	17	TGTGCCAGCAGTTACCCGACAGGCCTACCCCTCAATGAAAAACTGTTTTTT	CASSYPTGLPLNEKLFF
TRBV11-2	.	few	TRBJ1-6	13	TGTGCCAGCAGCCCGCCCTATAATTCACCCCTCCACTTT	CASSPPYNSPLHF
TRBV19	.	many	TRBJ1-4	15	TGTGCCAGTAGCTTGGGTCGGACAACGAGCGAAAAACTGTTTTTT	CASSLGRTTSEKLFF
TRBV29-1	.	many	TRBJ1-5	14	TGCAGCGTCTCCCCAGTAGGGGGGGACGGGCCCCAGCATTTT	CSVSPVGGDGPQHF
TRBV7-3	.	.	TRBJ2-2	14	TGTGCCAGCAGCTTACTTAGTGGTACCGGGGAGCTGTTTTTT	CASSLLSGTGELFF
TRBV9	.	once	TRBJ1-2	15	TGTGCCAGCAGCGTTGCGGGGGCACCCGACTATGGCTACACCTTC	CASSVAGAPDYGYTF